Detailed here is one T cell receptor (beta chain). Sequenced by immunoSEQ multiplex PCR; TCRdb stores in-frame clones only, minus some. The sample yields over 200,000 clones, 88% seen once. The sample originates from a study of blood T cell repertoires in COVID-19. The CDR3 runs 14 residues. V gave up 6 bases and J gave up 4 bases; unmatched junction bases: 7. Germline CDR1 SNHLY, CDR2 FYNNEI. Participants, roughly 18 to 89 years old, spanned some 23 US areas. The sample was PBMCs or T cells enriched from blood (not recorded which). This receptor was obtained from a woman in her twenties or thirties who had been exposed to COVID-19. This chain connects TRBV2 to TRBJ2-7; 9 bases are shared with TRBD1. The CDR3 loop is CASRRGTGWYEQYF. The DNA for the CDR3 is TGTGCCAGCAGGAGGGGGACAGGGTGGTACGAGCAGTACTTC.